One sample yielded the 2 T cell receptor beta chains listed below, sequenced in a study of T cell responses to AZD1222 COVID-19 vaccine. Some clones are missing from TCRdb's copy, which holds only in-frame ones; the method was immunoSEQ multiplex PCR. The table shows over 85,000 clones, with around nine tenths occurring only once. This sample comprised peripheral blood, obtained on day 0 of AZD1222 vaccination. These receptors were obtained from an adult in good health.

The J gene is TRBJ2-1, the V gene TRBV11-2, with 10 bases fitting TRBD1. Germline V CDR1 and CDR2: SGHAT, FQNNGV. V lost 5 bases to trimming and J lost 0 bases; unmatched junction nucleotides: 4. The CDR3 sequence is 16 residues long. The CDR3 sequence is CASSPWDRGSYNEQFF. The CDR3 coding sequence is TGTGCCAGCAGCCCGTGGGACAGGGGCTCCTACAATGAGCAGTTCTTC. Filled out from reference TRBV11-2 and TRBJ2-1, the complete variable domain reads EAGVAQSPRYKIIEKRQSVAFWCNPISGHATLYWYQQILGQGPKLLIQFQNNGVVDDSQLPKDRFSAERLKGVDSTLKIQPAKLEDSAVYLCASSPWDRGSYNEQFFGPGTRLTVL.

The chain has TRBV10-3 and TRBJ2-5, with 11 bases that match TRBD1. The junction had 7 bases not matched to a gene; V was cut back by 5 bases and J by 5 bases. Germline CDR1 ENHRY, CDR2 SYGVKD. The CDR3 contains 15 residues. This CDR3 reads CAISPWTGGMETQYF. The DNA of the CDR3 is TGTGCCATCAGTCCCTGGACAGGGGGCATGGAGACCCAGTACTTC.